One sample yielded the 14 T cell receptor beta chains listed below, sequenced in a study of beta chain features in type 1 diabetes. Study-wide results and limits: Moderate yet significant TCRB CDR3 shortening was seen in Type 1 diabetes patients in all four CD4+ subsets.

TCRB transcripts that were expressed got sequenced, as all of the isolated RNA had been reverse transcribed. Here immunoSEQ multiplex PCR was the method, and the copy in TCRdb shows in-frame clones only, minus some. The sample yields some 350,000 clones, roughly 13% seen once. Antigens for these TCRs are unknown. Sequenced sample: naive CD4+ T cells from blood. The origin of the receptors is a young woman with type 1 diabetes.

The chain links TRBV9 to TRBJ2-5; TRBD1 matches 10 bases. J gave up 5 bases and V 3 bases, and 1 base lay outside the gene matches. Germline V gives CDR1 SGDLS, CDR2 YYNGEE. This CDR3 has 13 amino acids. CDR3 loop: CASSAGQGETQYF. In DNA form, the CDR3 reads TGTGCCAGCAGCGCGGGACAGGGGGAGACCCAGTACTTC.

The CDR3 region is CASSLGQMLNTEAFF. CDR3 in DNA: TGTGCCAGCAGCTTAGGGCAGATGTTGAACACTGAAGCTTTCTTT. The chain recombines TRBV7-9 with TRBJ1-1, with no clear D. Deletions cut 1 base from V and 0 bases from J, with 9 bases between. This CDR3 contains 15 residues. CDR1 is SEHNR and CDR2 is FQNEAQ in the germline V gene (reference sequence).

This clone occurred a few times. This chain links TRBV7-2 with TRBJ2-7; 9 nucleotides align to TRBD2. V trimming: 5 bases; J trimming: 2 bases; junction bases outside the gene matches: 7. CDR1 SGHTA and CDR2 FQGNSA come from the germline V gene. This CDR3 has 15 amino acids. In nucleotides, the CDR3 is TGTGCCAGCAGCGTTGTAGCGGGAGTAACCTACGAGCAGTACTTC. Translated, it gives CASSVVAGVTYEQYF.

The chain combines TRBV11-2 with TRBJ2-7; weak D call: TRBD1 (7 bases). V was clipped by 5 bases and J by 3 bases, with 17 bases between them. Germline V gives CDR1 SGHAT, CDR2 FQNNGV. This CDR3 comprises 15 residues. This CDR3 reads CASSLSTQGGYEQYV. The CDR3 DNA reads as TGTGCCAGCAGCCTTTCGACCCAGGGGGGCTACGAGCAGTACGTC.

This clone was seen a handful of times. The CDR3 region has the DNA TGCAGCGCCCTTCTCGGGGTCGCTGAAGCTTTCTTT. Translation: CSALLGVAEAFF. J is TRBJ1-1 and V is TRBV29-1; D is uncertain. Deletions cut 7 bases from V and 6 bases from J, with 15 bases between. The CDR3 sequence is 12 residues long. Germline CDR1 and CDR2: SQVTM and ANQGSEA.

CDR3 bases: TGTGCCAGCAGTTCCCAGGCTGTGAGCACAGATACGCAGTATTTT. Its translation is CASSSQAVSTDTQYF. This chain uses TRBV28 with TRBJ2-3, with D hard to call. Germline lookup yields CDR1 MDHEN and CDR2 SYDVKM. The CDR3 extends over 15 amino acids. V was cut by 4 bases and J by 0 bases, with 11 bases left in between.

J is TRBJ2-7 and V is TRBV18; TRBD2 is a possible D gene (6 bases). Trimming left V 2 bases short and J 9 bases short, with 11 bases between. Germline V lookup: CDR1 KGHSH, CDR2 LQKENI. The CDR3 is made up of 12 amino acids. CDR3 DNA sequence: TGTGCCAGCTCACCAGGAATGGAGGGGCAGTACTTC. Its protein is CASSPGMEGQYF. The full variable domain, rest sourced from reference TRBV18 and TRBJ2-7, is NAGVMQNPRHLVRRRGQEARLRCSPMKGHSHVYWYRQLPEEGLKFMVYLQKENIIDESGMPKERFSAEFPKEGPSILRIQQVVRGDSAAYFCASSPGMEGQYFGPGTRLTVT.

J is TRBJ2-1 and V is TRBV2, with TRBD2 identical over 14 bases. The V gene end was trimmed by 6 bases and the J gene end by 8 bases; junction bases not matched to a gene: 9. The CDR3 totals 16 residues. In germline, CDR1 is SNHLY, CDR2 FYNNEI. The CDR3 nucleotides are TGTGCCAGCAGCAGAGGACTAGCGGGAGGAAGGGATGAGCAGTTCTTC. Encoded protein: CASSRGLAGGRDEQFF.

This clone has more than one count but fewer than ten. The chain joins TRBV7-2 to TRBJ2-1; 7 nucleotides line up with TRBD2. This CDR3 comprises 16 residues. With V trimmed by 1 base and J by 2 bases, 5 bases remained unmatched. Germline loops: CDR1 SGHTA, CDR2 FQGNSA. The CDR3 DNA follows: TGTGCCAGCAGCTTAGATGGGACTATAGCCTACAATGAGCAGTTCTTC. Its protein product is CASSLDGTIAYNEQFF.

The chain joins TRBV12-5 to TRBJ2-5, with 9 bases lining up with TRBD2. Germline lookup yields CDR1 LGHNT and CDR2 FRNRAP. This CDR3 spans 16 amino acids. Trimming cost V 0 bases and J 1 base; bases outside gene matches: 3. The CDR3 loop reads CASGLVLTSGQETQYF. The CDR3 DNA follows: TGTGCTAGTGGTTTGGTATTGACTAGCGGCCAAGAGACCCAGTACTTC.

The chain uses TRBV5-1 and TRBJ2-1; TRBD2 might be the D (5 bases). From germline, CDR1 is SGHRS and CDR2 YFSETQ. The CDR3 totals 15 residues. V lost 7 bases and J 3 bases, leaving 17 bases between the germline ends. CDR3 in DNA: TGCGCCAGCGTCTCCGGAGGCCACAGCTACAATGAGCAGTTCTTC. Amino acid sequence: CASVSGGHSYNEQFF.

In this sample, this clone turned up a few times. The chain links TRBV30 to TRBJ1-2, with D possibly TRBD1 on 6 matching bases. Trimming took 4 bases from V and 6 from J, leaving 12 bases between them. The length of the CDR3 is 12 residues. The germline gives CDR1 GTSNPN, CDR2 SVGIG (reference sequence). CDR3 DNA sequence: TGTGCCTGGAACAGGGTACTTAATGGCTACACCTTC. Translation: CAWNRVLNGYTF.

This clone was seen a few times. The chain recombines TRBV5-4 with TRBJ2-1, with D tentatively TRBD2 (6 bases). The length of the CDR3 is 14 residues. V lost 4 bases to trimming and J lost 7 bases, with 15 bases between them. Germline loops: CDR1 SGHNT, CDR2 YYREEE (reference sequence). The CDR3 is CASSRAGTRNEQFF. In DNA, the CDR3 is TGTGCCAGCAGCCGTGCCGGGACTCGAAATGAGCAGTTCTTC.

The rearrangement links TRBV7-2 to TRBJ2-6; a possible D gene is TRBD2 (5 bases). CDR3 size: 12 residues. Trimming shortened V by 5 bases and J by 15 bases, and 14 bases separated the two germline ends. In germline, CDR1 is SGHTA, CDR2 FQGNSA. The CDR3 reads CASSVEGAPLTF. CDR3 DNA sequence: TGTGCCAGCAGCGTAGAGGGAGCTCCCCTGACTTTC.